The entry that follows covers one TCR beta chain sequence. Its target is not known. Described treatment: over 15 received Ad26.COV2.S at low or high dose, single or two shots; several received placebo; per-sample allocation not given. Material that was analyzed had been drawn on day 63 after the first vaccine or placebo injection. This sample is part of a study of Ad26.COV2.S vaccination and SARS-CoV-2 variants. Assay used: immunoSEQ multiplex PCR; TCRdb lists only in-frame clones, some missing. The sample lists roughly 390,000 clones; around nine tenths were seen once. Regarding the study as a whole: Once vaccination had occurred, spike-specific CD8+ and CD4+ T cell responses reportedly showed substantial breadth.

The sequence came from a person aged 18 to 59 who received the Ad26.COV2.S COVID-19 vaccine or a placebo. The source was peripheral blood, collected in a trial of Ad26.COV2.S vaccine versus placebo.

The CDR3 DNA reads as TGTGCCAGCAGCTTAGTTGTTGGGGACTATGGCTACACCTTC. It is translated as CASSLVVGDYGYTF. The chain combines TRBV7-2 with TRBJ1-2; no clear D. The CDR3 length is 14 residues. Trimming left V 1 base short and J 3 bases short, with 9 bases between. Per germline, CDR1 SGHTA and CDR2 FQGNSA. Filled out from reference TRBV7-2 and TRBJ1-2, the complete variable domain reads GAGVSQSPSNKVTEKGKDVELRCDPISGHTALYWYRQSLGQGLEFLIYFQGNSAPDKSGLPSDRFSAERTGGSVSTLTIQRTQQEDSAVYLCASSLVVGDYGYTFGSGTRLTVV.